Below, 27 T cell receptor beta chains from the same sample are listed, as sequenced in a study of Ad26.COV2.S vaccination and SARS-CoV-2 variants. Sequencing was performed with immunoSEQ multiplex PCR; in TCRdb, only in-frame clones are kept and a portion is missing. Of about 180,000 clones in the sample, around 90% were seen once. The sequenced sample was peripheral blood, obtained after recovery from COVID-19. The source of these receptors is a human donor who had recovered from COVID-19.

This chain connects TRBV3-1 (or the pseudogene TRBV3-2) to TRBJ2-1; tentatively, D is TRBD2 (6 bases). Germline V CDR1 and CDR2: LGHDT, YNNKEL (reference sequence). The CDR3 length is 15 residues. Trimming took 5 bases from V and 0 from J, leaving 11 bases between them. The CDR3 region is CASSARGSSYNEQFF. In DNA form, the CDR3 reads TGTGCCAGCAGCGCCCGGGGGAGCTCCTACAATGAGCAGTTCTTC.

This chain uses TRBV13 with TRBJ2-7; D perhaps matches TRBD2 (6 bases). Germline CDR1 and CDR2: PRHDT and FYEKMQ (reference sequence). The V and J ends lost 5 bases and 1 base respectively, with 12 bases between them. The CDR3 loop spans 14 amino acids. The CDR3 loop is CASSQASVSYEQYF. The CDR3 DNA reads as TGTGCCAGCAGCCAGGCTAGCGTGTCCTACGAGCAGTACTTC. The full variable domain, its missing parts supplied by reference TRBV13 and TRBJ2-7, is AAGVIQSPRHLIKEKRETATLKCYPIPRHDTVYWYQQGPGQDPQFLISFYEKMQSDKGSIPDRFSAQQFSDYHSELNMSSLELGDSALYFCASSQASVSYEQYFGPGTRLTVT.

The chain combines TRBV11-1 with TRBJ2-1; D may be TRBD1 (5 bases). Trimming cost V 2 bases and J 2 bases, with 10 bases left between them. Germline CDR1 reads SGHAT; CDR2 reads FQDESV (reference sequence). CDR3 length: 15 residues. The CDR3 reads CASSLNRFTYNEQFF. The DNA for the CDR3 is TGTGCCAGCAGCTTAAACAGGTTCACCTACAATGAGCAGTTCTTC.

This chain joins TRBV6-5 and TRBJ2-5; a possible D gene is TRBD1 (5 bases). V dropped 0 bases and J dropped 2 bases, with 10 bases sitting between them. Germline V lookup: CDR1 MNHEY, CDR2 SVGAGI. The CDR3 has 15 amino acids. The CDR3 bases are TGTGCCAGCAGTTACTCTGGACATATACAAGAGACCCAGTACTTC. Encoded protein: CASSYSGHIQETQYF.

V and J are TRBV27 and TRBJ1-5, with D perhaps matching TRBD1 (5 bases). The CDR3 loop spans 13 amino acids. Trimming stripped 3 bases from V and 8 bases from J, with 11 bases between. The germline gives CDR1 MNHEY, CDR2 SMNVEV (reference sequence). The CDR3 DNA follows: TGTGCCAGCAGTTTGTCATGGGGCAAGCCCCAGCATTTT. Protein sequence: CASSLSWGKPQHF.

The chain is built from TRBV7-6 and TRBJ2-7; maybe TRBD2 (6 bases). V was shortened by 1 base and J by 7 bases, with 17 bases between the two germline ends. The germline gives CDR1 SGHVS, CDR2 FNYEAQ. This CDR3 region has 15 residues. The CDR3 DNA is TGTGCCAGCAGCTTAGAGGCGGGAACTACTAGAGAGCAGTACTTC. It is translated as CASSLEAGTTREQYF.

The CDR3 DNA reads as TGTGCCAGCAGCTTAGAGGATACGCAGTATTTT. Its translation is CASSLEDTQYF. This sequence joins TRBV7-9 and TRBJ2-3; D not certain. The CDR3 covers 11 residues. Germline CDR1 is SEHNR and CDR2 is FQNEAQ (reference sequence). Trimming cost V 1 base and J 6 bases, with 2 bases left between them.

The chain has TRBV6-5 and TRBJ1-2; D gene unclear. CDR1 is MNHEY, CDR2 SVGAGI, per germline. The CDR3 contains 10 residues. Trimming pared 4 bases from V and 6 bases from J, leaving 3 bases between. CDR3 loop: CASSSNGYTF. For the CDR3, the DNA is TGTGCCAGCAGTTCGAATGGCTACACCTTC.

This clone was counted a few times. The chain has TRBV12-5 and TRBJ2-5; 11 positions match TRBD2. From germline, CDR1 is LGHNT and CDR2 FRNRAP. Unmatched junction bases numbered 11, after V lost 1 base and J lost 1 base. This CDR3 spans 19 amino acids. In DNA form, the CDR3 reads TGTGCTAGTGGTTTGGCCTCGGGAGCTAGCGGGAGGTCCCAAGAGACCCAGTACTTC. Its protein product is CASGLASGASGRSQETQYF.

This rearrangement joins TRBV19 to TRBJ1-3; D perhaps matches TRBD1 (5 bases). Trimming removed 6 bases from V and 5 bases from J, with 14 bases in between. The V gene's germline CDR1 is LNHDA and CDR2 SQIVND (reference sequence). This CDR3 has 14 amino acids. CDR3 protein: CASSREGARNTIYF. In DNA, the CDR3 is TGTGCCAGTAGCAGAGAAGGGGCGAGAAACACCATATATTTT.

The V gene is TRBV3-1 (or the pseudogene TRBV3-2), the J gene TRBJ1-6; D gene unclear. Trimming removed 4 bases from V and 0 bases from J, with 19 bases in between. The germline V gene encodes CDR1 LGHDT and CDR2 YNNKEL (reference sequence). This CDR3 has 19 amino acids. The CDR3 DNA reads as TGTGCCAGCAGCCTGATAATCGGAGCGGCGAACTCCTATAATTCACCCCTCCACTTT. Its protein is CASSLIIGAANSYNSPLHF.

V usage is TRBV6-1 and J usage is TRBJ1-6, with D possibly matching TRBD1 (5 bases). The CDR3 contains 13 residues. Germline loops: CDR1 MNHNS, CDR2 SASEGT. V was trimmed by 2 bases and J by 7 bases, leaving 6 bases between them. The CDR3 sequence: CASSEQGNSPLHF. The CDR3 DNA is TGTGCCAGCAGTGAACAGGGAAATTCACCCCTCCACTTT.

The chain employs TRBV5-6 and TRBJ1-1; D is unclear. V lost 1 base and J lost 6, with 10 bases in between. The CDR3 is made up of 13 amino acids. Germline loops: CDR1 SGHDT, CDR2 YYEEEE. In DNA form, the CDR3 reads TGTGCCAGCAGCTTGCCCGGTGGGCCTGAAGCTTTCTTT. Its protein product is CASSLPGGPEAFF.

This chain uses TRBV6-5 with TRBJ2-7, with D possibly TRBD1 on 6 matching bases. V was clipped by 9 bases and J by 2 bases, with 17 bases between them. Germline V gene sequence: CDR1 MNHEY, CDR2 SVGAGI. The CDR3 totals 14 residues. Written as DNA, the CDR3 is TGTGCCAGTGGACAGACATATTACCCCTACGAGCAGTACTTC. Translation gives CASGQTYYPYEQYF.

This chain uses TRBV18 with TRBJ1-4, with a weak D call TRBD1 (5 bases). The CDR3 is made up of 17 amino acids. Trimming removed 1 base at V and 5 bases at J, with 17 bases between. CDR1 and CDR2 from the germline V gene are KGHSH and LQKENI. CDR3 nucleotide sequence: TGTGCCAGCTCACCACTTCACGCGACAGCTCTCAATGAAAAACTGTTTTTT. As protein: CASSPLHATALNEKLFF.

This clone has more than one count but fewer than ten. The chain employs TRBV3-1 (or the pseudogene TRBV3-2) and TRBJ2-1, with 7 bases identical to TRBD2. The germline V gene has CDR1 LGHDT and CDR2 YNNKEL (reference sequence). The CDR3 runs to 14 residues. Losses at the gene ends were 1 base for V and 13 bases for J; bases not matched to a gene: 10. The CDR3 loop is CASSQGRTRGQQFF. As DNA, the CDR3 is TGTGCCAGCAGCCAAGGGCGGACTAGGGGTCAACAGTTCTTC.

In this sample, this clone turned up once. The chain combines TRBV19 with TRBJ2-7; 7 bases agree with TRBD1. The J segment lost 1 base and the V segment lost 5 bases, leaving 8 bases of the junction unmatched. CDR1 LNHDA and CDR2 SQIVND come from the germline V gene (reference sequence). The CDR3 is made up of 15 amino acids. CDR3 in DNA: TGTGCCAGTAGTGGCCAAGGGACAGTTTCCTACGAGCAGTACTTC. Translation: CASSGQGTVSYEQYF.

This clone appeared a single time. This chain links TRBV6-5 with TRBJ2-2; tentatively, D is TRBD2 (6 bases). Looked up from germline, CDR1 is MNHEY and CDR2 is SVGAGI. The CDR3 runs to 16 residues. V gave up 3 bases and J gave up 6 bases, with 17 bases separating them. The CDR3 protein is CASSYPTRSGSGELFF. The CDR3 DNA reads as TGTGCCAGCAGTTATCCGACTAGGTCAGGATCCGGGGAGCTGTTTTTT.

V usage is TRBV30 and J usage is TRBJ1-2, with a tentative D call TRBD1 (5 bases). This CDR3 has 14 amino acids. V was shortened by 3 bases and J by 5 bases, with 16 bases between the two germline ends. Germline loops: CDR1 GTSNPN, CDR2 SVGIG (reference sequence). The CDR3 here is CAWRGRASVYGYTF. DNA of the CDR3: TGTGCCTGGAGAGGCAGGGCTTCGGTATATGGCTACACCTTC.

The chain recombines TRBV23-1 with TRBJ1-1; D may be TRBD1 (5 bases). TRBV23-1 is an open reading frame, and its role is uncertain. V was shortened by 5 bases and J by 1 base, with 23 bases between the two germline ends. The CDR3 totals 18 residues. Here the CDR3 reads CASSIYRRPGMGNTEAFF. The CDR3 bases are TGCGCCAGCAGTATATACAGGAGGCCAGGGATGGGGAACACTGAAGCTTTCTTT.

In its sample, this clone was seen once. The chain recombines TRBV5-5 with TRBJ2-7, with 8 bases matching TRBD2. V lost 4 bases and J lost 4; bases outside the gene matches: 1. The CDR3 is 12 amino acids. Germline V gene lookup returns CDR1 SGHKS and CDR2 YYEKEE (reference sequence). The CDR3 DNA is TGTGCCAGCAGCCCTAGCGGGTACGAGCAGTACTTC. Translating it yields CASSPSGYEQYF.

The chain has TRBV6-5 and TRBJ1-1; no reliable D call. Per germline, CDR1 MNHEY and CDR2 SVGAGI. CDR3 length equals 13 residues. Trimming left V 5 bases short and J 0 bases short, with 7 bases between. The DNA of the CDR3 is TGTGCCAGCAGTCTCAATTTGAACACTGAAGCTTTCTTT. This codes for CASSLNLNTEAFF.

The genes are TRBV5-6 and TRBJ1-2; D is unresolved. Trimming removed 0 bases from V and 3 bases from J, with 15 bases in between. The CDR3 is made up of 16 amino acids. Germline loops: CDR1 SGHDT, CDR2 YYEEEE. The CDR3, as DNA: TGTGCCAGCAGCTTGGCAAGGGAGGTCGGGGACTATGGCTACACCTTC. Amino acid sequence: CASSLAREVGDYGYTF. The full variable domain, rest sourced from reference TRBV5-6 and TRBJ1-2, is DAGVTQSPTHLIKTRGQQVTLRCSPKSGHDTVSWYQQALGQGPQFIFQYYEEEERQRGNFPDRFSGHQFPNYSSELNVNALLLGDSALYLCASSLAREVGDYGYTFGSGTRLTVV.

The chain's CDR3 is CASSPGTSGKETQYF. As DNA, the CDR3 is TGTGCCAGCTCCCCCGGGACTAGCGGTAAAGAGACCCAGTACTTC. The chain combines TRBV18 with TRBJ2-5; 11 bases line up with TRBD2. V gave up 6 bases and J gave up 3 bases; unmatched junction bases: 6. The CDR3 sequence is 15 residues long. CDR1 is KGHSH and CDR2 is LQKENI in the germline V gene. The variable domain in full, with the rest retrieved from reference TRBV18 and TRBJ2-5, is NAGVMQNPRHLVRRRGQEARLRCSPMKGHSHVYWYRQLPEEGLKFMVYLQKENIIDESGMPKERFSAEFPKEGPSILRIQQVVRGDSAAYFCASSPGTSGKETQYFGPGTRLLVL.

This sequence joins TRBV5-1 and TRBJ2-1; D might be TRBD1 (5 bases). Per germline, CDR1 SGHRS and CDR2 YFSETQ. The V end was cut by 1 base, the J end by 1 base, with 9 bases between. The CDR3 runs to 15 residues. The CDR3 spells CASSLQGGSYNEQFF. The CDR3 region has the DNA TGCGCCAGCAGCTTGCAGGGCGGTTCCTACAATGAGCAGTTCTTC.

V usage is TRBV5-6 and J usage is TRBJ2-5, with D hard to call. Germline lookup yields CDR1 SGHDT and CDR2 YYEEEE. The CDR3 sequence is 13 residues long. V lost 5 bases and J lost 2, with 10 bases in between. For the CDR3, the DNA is TGTGCCAGCAGTTGGACGGAACAAGAGACCCAGTACTTC. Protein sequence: CASSWTEQETQYF.

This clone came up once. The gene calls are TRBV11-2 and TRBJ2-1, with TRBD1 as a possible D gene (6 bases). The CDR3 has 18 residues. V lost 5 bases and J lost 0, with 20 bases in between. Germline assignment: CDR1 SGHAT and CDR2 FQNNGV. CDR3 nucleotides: TGTGCCAGCAGCCCCCAGGGCCCAGGACAGAGCTCCTACAATGAGCAGTTCTTC. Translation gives CASSPQGPGQSSYNEQFF.